The 9 T cell receptor beta chains in this list originate from one sample, sequenced in a study of cytomegalovirus exposure and HLA in healthy donors (dated by TCRdb to about 2017). Libraries were constructed by the immunoSEQ multiplex PCR assay. A mixture of 60 forward primers for TCR Vbeta segments and 13 reverse primers for TCR Jbeta segments was used in the multiplex PCR. In its TCRdb copy, this immuneACCESS table keeps in-frame sequences only and misses some clones. Where compared with another copy, unresolved V genes explain less than half of these, and the others have no known cause. The sample table shows 150,000 or so clones, and approximately 85% are seen once. Together, the top ten hold approximately 8.5% of the sample. Sequenced sample: PBMCs. The receptors shown here come from a man aged 18 to 35 in good health and CMV-seropositive.

V usage is TRBV27 and J usage is TRBJ2-7, with TRBD2 matching 7 bases. The CDR3 sequence is 17 residues long. The V segment lost 5 bases and the J segment 3 bases; nucleotides outside the gene matches: 16. Germline V lookup: CDR1 MNHEY, CDR2 SMNVEV (reference sequence). CDR3 region: CASSPRGYGGPNYEQYF. DNA for the CDR3: TGTGCCAGCAGTCCGCGGGGGTATGGCGGACCAAACTACGAGCAGTACTTC.

The rearrangement joins TRBV9 to TRBJ2-6, with a weak D call TRBD1 (6 bases). The CDR3 covers 19 residues. Germline assignment: CDR1 SGDLS and CDR2 YYNGEE. With 0 bases removed from V and 0 bases from J, the gap between germline ends came to 16 bases. CDR3 in DNA: TGTGCCAGCAGCGTAGAGTTTTGGGACACAGTCTCTGGGGCCAACGTCCTGACTTTC. It codes for CASSVEFWDTVSGANVLTF. The full variable domain, its missing parts supplied by reference TRBV9 and TRBJ2-6, is DSGVTQTPKHLITATGQRVTLRCSPRSGDLSVYWYQQSLDQGLQFLIQYYNGEERAKGNILERFSAQQFPDLHSELNLSSLELGDSALYFCASSVEFWDTVSGANVLTFGAGSRLTVL.

The rearrangement uses TRBV6-1 and TRBJ1-6; D might be TRBD1 (6 bases). Germline CDR1 is MNHNS and CDR2 is SASEGT. The germline V and J ends were trimmed by 4 bases and 9 bases, with 13 bases remaining between them. The CDR3 covers 14 residues. CDR3 region: CASSGTGSGSPLHF. The CDR3 DNA reads as TGTGCCAGCAGTGGTACAGGGTCGGGTTCACCCCTCCACTTT.

The chain joins TRBV19 to TRBJ1-3; D ambiguous. Germline loops: CDR1 LNHDA, CDR2 SQIVND (reference sequence). V was pared by 7 bases and J by 1 base, with 11 bases between. The CDR3 contains 14 residues. The CDR3 DNA sequence: TGTGCCAGTACGAGGGTGGTGTCTGGAAACACCATATATTTT. Translating it yields CASTRVVSGNTIYF.

The CDR3 bases are TGTGCCACCAGTCTCTTGGAAGGGGAAACGGAGACCCAGTACTTC. Its translation: CATSLLEGETETQYF. The rearrangement links TRBV15 to TRBJ2-5, with D possibly TRBD1 on 5 matching bases. V dropped 6 bases and J dropped 5 bases, with 19 bases sitting between them. Germline loops: CDR1 LNHNV, CDR2 YYDKDF (reference sequence). This CDR3 comprises 15 residues.

The V call is TRBV25-1, the J call TRBJ2-7, with D possibly being TRBD1 (6 bases). Deletions cut 3 bases from V and 6 bases from J, with 18 bases between. Germline loops: CDR1 MGHDK, CDR2 SYGVNS. The CDR3 loop spans 15 amino acids. The CDR3 sequence is CASSEPPPGASEQYF. The CDR3 DNA is TGTGCCAGCAGTGAGCCCCCCCCAGGGGCCTCCGAGCAGTACTTC.

The rearrangement uses TRBV7-9 and TRBJ2-7; 7 positions match TRBD1. Germline V gene sequence: CDR1 SEHNR, CDR2 FQNEAQ (reference sequence). The J segment lost 0 bases and the V segment lost 3 bases, leaving 2 bases of the junction unmatched. The CDR3 has 14 amino acids. CDR3 amino acids: CASSFDRASYEQYF. CDR3 DNA: TGTGCCAGCAGCTTCGACAGGGCCTCCTACGAGCAGTACTTC.

The V call is TRBV14, the J call TRBJ1-2; 11 bases are shared with TRBD1. The V segment lost 0 bases and the J segment 6 bases; nucleotides outside the gene matches: 3. The CDR3 runs 15 residues. The germline CDR1 and CDR2 sequences are SGHDN and FVKESK. The CDR3 DNA is TGTGCCAGCAGCCAAGATGGGACAGGGGGAGATGGCTACACCTTC. It codes for CASSQDGTGGDGYTF. Together with reference TRBV14 and TRBJ1-2, the CDR3 gives the full variable domain: EAGVTQFPSHSVIEKGQTVTLRCDPISGHDNLYWYRRVMGKEIKFLLHFVKESKQDESGMPNNRFLAERTGGTYSTLKVQPAELEDSGVYFCASSQDGTGGDGYTFGSGTRLTVV.

This chain joins TRBV7-8 and TRBJ2-1; 8 bases map to TRBD2. The CDR3 contains 16 residues. J was trimmed by 3 bases and V by 0 bases; bases with no gene match: 4. In germline, CDR1 is SGHVS, CDR2 FQNEAQ. CDR3 coding DNA: TGTGCCAGCAGCTTAGCGTCGGGGGGGAACTACAATGAGCAGTTCTTC. It is translated as CASSLASGGNYNEQFF.